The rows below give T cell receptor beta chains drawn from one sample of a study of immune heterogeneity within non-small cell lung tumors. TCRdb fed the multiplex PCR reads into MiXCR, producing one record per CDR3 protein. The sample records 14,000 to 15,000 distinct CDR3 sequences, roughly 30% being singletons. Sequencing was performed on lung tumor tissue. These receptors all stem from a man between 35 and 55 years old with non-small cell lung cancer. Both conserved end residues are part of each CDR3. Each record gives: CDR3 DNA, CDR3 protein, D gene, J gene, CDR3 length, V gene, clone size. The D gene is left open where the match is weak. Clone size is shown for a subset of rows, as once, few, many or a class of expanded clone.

TGCAGTGCGGTCGCGGGGCCGGACTATGGCTACACCTTC,CSAVAGPDYGYTF,NA,TRBJ1-2,13,TRBV20-1,many
TGCAGTGCTAGATGGCAGGGGTCCTCCTACGAGCAGTACTTC,CSARWQGSSYEQYF,NA,TRBJ2-7,14,TRBV20-1,medium-sized
TGTGCCAGCAGTCCCGGGACTAGCGGTGCGACAGAGCAGTTCTTC,CASSPGTSGATEQFF,TRBD2,TRBJ2-1,15,TRBV6-1,medium-sized
TGTGCCAGCACCAGGAGAGGGACAGGGCAATTAGAGACCCAGTACTTC,CASTRRGTGQLETQYF,TRBD1,TRBJ2-5,16,TRBV12-3/TRBV12-4,few
TGCGCCAGCGCCGGGGCCAGGTCCTATGGCTACACCTTC,CASAGARSYGYTF,NA,TRBJ1-2,13,TRBV10-2,many
TGTGCCAGCAGCTACGCACTCCTGAACACTGAAGCTTTCTTT,CASSYALLNTEAFF,NA,TRBJ1-1,14,TRBV28,NA
TGCGCCAGCAGCCAAGATCAGAACAGATATGGAAACACCATATATTTT,CASSQDQNRYGNTIYF,NA,TRBJ1-3,16,TRBV4-1,NA
TGTGCCAGCAGCTCTAAGACAGGGGGCTTTATCGGGGAGCTGTTTTTT,CASSSKTGGFIGELFF,TRBD1,TRBJ2-2,16,TRBV13,medium-sized
TGCGCCAGCAGCCAGGCAGACAGGGGAGACTCCTACGAGCAGTACTTC,CASSQADRGDSYEQYF,TRBD1,TRBJ2-7,16,TRBV4-1,many
TGTGCCAGCAGCTTAGAGGTGGCGGGGAGCAATCAGCCCCAGCATTTT,CASSLEVAGSNQPQHF,NA,TRBJ1-5,16,TRBV7-6,medium-sized
TGTGCCACCAGCAGATCGAAGGTCAACAGGGCCGGCGAGACCCAGTACTTC,CATSRSKVNRAGETQYF,NA,TRBJ2-5,17,TRBV15,few
TGTGCCAGCAGCAACAGGGGGCAGGTTGGTGGCTACACCTTC,CASSNRGQVGGYTF,TRBD1,TRBJ1-2,14,TRBV6-1,medium-sized
TGTGCCAGCAGTTTGGGACAGTCCTTCCGCGGGAACACTGAAGCTTTCTTT,CASSLGQSFRGNTEAFF,TRBD1,TRBJ1-1,17,TRBV6-2/TRBV6-3,many
TGTGCCAGCAGCCTCGATAGAAGCGGGAGTATGTTCTTC,CASSLDRSGSMFF,TRBD2,TRBJ2-1,13,TRBV7-8,many
TGTGCCAGCAGTTACGCAGGGGAACTCTACGAGCAGTACTTC,CASSYAGELYEQYF,NA,TRBJ2-7,14,TRBV6-2/TRBV6-3,many
TGTGCCAGCACCCAAGGGAGTACCTACGAGCAGTACTTC,CASTQGSTYEQYF,NA,TRBJ2-7,13,TRBV6-1,medium-sized
TGTGCCAGCAGTCGGACAGGGGAGGGTTCACCCCTCCACTTT,CASSRTGEGSPLHF,TRBD1,TRBJ1-6,14,TRBV6-1,many
TGTGTCAGCTCCCCTAGGGGGGCGGGCCACCAGGGCAATGAGCAGTTCTTC,CVSSPRGAGHQGNEQFF,NA,TRBJ2-1,17,TRBV12-3/TRBV12-4,NA
TGTGCCAGCAGTTACTCACGGGCGGGGACTAGCGGGAGTAGGGATGAGCAGTTCTTC,CASSYSRAGTSGSRDEQFF,TRBD2,TRBJ2-1,19,TRBV6-6,many
TGTGCCAGCAGCCAAGTGGTAGGCCTGAGCACAGATACGCAGTATTTT,CASSQVVGLSTDTQYF,NA,TRBJ2-3,16,TRBV3-1,few
TGTGCCAGCAGCTTAGGTCACCCTCTGGGTGAGCAGTTCTTC,CASSLGHPLGEQFF,NA,TRBJ2-1,14,TRBV7-2,many
TGTGCCAGCAGTCTCCACACAGATACGCAGTATTTT,CASSLHTDTQYF,NA,TRBJ2-3,12,TRBV12-3/TRBV12-4,few
TGTGCCAGCAGCTTACGGTCGGTTTCGGAGGGCAAAAACATTCAGTACTTC,CASSLRSVSEGKNIQYF,NA,TRBJ2-4,17,TRBV7-2,many
TGTGCCAGCAGCTTAGACCCGGGAGCGCAGGATACGCAGTATTTT,CASSLDPGAQDTQYF,NA,TRBJ2-3,15,TRBV7-2,medium-sized
TGTGCCAGCAGCAGACAGGGATCCACCTACGAGCAGTACTTC,CASSRQGSTYEQYF,TRBD1,TRBJ2-7,14,TRBV27,many
TGTGCCAGCAGCGTGAGACCAGGATCTGGGGCCAACGTCCTGACTTTC,CASSVRPGSGANVLTF,NA,TRBJ2-6,16,TRBV9,NA
TGTGCCAGCAGCTTCGGACAGAGCCATGGAAACACCATATATTTT,CASSFGQSHGNTIYF,NA,TRBJ1-3,15,TRBV7-9,NA
TGTGCCATCAGTGACCCGGGACAAGATGAAAAACTGTTTTTT,CAISDPGQDEKLFF,NA,TRBJ1-4,14,TRBV10-3,many
TGTGCCAGCAGTTCCCGGACGGGGGAGGGCACCGGGGAGCTGTTTTTT,CASSSRTGEGTGELFF,TRBD2,TRBJ2-2,16,TRBV27,many
TGTGCCAGTAGTATCAGGACTAGCGGGTGGGCAGATACGCAGTATTTT,CASSIRTSGWADTQYF,TRBD2,TRBJ2-3,16,TRBV19,many
TGTGCCAGCAGGGGGGGGACTAGCGGGAGGATTTCCTACAATGAGCAGTTCTTC,CASRGGTSGRISYNEQFF,TRBD2,TRBJ2-1,18,TRBV25-1,once
TGTGCCAGCAGCAAGACAGGTTCAGATACGCAGTATTTT,CASSKTGSDTQYF,NA,TRBJ2-3,13,TRBV5-6,many
TGTGCCAGCAGTGACGGCGCGGTGTCCTACAATGAGCAGTTCTTC,CASSDGAVSYNEQFF,NA,TRBJ2-1,15,TRBV6-4,many
TGTGCCAGCAGCTTTACTAGCGGGAGTCGAGTAGAAGAGACCCAGTACTTC,CASSFTSGSRVEETQYF,TRBD2,TRBJ2-5,17,TRBV11-2,NA
TGTGCCAGTAGTATCGGGGGCGGGGCCCGGGGTCAGCCCCAGCATTTT,CASSIGGGARGQPQHF,NA,TRBJ1-5,16,TRBV19,many
TGCAGTGCTGAGGGGGGGACCGGCTCCTACAATGAGCAGTTCTTC,CSAEGGTGSYNEQFF,NA,TRBJ2-1,15,TRBV20-1,NA
TGCAGTGCTCCCACAGGGGGCAGGTACGAGCAGTACTTC,CSAPTGGRYEQYF,TRBD1,TRBJ2-7,13,TRBV20-1,many
TGTGCCAGTAGTAGGGGGGACGGGAATTCACCCCTCCACTTT,CASSRGDGNSPLHF,NA,TRBJ1-6,14,TRBV19,many
TGTGCCAGCAGGGGACAGGGTGGCCAGCCCCAGCATTTT,CASRGQGGQPQHF,TRBD1,TRBJ1-5,13,TRBV6-2/TRBV6-3,medium-sized
TGTGCCAGCAGCTTAGATCGAACAGGCTACACTGAAGCTTTCTTT,CASSLDRTGYTEAFF,NA,TRBJ1-1,15,TRBV7-9,NA
TGTGCCAGCAGCTTACGAGGGGGAGCCAAAAACATTCAGTACTTC,CASSLRGGAKNIQYF,NA,TRBJ2-4,15,TRBV11-3,NA
TGTGCCAGCAGTGAATATATGGGGGGGGAGCTGTTTTTT,CASSEYMGGELFF,NA,TRBJ2-2,13,TRBV25-1,few
TGTGCCAGCAGAACCGGACTAGCGGGAGTCGAGACCCAGTACTTC,CASRTGLAGVETQYF,TRBD2,TRBJ2-5,15,TRBV28,few
TGCAGTGCTAGTGGGCTATACAATGAGCAGTTCTTC,CSASGLYNEQFF,NA,TRBJ2-1,12,TRBV20-1,many
TGTGCCAGCAGTTCCCGGGACAGGGGCCCCTCTAACTATGGCTACACCTTC,CASSSRDRGPSNYGYTF,TRBD1,TRBJ1-2,17,TRBV12-3/TRBV12-4,medium-sized
TGTGCCAGCTCACCACCATCAACTAATGAAAAACTGTTTTTT,CASSPPSTNEKLFF,NA,TRBJ1-4,14,TRBV18,many
TGTGCCAGCAGCGAGGGACAGGCCAGTAGGGATGAGCAGTTCTTC,CASSEGQASRDEQFF,TRBD1,TRBJ2-1,15,TRBV7-3,NA
TGCGCCAGCAGCTTGGGGTATGCCACGCGGTACTTC,CASSLGYATRYF,NA,TRBJ2-7,12,TRBV5-1,medium-sized
TGTGCCAGCAGTTTGGGGTCCTCAGCCAAAAACATTCAGTACTTC,CASSLGSSAKNIQYF,NA,TRBJ2-4,15,TRBV12-3/TRBV12-4,medium-sized